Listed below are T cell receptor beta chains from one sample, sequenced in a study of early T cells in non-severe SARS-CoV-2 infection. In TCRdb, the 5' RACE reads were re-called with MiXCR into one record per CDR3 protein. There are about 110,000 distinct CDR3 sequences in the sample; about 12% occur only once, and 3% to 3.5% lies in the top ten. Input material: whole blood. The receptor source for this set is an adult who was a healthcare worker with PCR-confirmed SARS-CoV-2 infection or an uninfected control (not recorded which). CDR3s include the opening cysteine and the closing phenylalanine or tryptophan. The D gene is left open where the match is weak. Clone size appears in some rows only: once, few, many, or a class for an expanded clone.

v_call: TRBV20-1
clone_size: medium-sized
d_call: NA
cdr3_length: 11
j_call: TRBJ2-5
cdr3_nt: TGCAGTGCATGGAGAGGAGAGACCCAGTACTTC
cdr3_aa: CSAWRGETQYF

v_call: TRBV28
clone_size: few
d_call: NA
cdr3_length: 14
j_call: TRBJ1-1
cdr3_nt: TGTGCCAGCAGTCCGGACAGAGGGGACACTGAAGCTTTCTTT
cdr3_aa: CASSPDRGDTEAFF

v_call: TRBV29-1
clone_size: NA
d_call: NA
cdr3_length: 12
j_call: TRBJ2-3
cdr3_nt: TGCAGCGTCGGTCTCCACGACGATACGCAGTATTTT
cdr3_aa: CSVGLHDDTQYF

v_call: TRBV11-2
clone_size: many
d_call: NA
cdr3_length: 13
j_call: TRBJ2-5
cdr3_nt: TGTGCCAGCAGCTTGGCCTCCCAAGAGACCCAGTACTTC
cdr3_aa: CASSLASQETQYF

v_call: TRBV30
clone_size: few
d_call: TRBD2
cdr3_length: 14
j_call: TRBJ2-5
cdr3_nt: TGTGCCTGGAGTAACGGGAGGCAACAAGAGACCCAGTACTTC
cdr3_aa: CAWSNGRQQETQYF

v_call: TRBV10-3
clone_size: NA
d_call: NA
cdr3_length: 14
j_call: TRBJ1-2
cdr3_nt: TGTGCCATCAGTGAGTCACGACAGGAGAATGGCTACACCTTC
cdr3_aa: CAISESRQENGYTF

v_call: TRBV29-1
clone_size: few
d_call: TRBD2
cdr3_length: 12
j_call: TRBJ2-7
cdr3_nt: TGCAGCTTCCGACGGGGGGGAAACGAGCAGTACTTC
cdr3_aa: CSFRRGGNEQYF

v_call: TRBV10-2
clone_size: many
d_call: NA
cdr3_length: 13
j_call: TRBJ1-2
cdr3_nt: TGCGCCAGCAGGCAGGGTCCAGGATTTGGCTACACCTTC
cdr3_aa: CASRQGPGFGYTF

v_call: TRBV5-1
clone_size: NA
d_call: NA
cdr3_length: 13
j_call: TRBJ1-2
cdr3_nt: TGCGCCAGCAGCTTCGGGACGGGGTATGGCTACACCTTC
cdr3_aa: CASSFGTGYGYTF

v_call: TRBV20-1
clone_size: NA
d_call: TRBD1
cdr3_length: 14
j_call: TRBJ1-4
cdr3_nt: TGCAGTGCTAGGGTGGCAGGGGGCGATGGAAAACTGTTTTTT
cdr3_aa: CSARVAGGDGKLFF

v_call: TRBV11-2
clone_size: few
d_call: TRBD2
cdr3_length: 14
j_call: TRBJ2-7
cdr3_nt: TGTGCCAGCAGCATTAGCGGGCCACCCTACGAGCAGTACTTC
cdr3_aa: CASSISGPPYEQYF

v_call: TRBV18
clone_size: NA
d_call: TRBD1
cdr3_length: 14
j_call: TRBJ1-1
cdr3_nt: TGTGCCAGCTCGCTGACAGGGATCCACACTGAAGCTTTCTTT
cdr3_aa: CASSLTGIHTEAFF

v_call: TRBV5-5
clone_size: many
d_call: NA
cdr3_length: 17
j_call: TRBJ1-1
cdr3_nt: TGTGCCAGCAGCTTGGCGGGGGAATGGGGGTCCGGCACTGAAGCTTTCTTT
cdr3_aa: CASSLAGEWGSGTEAFF

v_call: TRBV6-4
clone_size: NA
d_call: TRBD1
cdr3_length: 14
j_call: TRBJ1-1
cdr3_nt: TGTGCCAGCAGCCTTCAGGGGGCAGGTACTGAAGCTTTCTTT
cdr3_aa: CASSLQGAGTEAFF

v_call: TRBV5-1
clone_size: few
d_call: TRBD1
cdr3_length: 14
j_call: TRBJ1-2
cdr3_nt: TGCGCCAGCAGCTTGGGACAGGGACTAGGAGGCTACACCTTC
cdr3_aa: CASSLGQGLGGYTF

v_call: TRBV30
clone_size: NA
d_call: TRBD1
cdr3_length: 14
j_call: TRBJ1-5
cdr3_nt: TGTGCCTGGAGTTTTGGGACAGGGACGCCACCCCAGCATTTT
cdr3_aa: CAWSFGTGTPPQHF

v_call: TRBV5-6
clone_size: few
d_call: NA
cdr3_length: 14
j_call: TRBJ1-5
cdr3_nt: TGTGCCAGCAGCTTGAATGCGGGCGAGCAGCCCCAGCATTTT
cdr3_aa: CASSLNAGEQPQHF

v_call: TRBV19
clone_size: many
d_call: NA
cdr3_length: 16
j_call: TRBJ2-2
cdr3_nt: TGTGCCAGTAGTATTAAACAGACTATGAACACCGGGGAGCTGTTTTTT
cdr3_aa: CASSIKQTMNTGELFF

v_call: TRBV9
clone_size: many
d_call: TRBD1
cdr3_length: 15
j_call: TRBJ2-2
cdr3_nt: TGTGCCAGCAGCCCCCGGACAGGGGGCACCGGGGAGCTGTTTTTT
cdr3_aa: CASSPRTGGTGELFF

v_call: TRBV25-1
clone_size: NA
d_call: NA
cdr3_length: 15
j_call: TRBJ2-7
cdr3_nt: TGTGCCAGCACAGCCTCGGGACAGCGGGCCCACGAGCAGTACTTC
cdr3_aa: CASTASGQRAHEQYF

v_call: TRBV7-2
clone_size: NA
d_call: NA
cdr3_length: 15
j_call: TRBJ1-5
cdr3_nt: TGTGCCAGCAGCTTAGCGCTGGGGGCGGCCCAGCCCCAGCATTTT
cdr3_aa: CASSLALGAAQPQHF

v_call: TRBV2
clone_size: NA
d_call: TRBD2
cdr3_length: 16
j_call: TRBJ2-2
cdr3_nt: TGTGCCAGCAGCCAAACTAGCGGGACAGGCTCCGGGGAGCTGTTTTTT
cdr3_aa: CASSQTSGTGSGELFF

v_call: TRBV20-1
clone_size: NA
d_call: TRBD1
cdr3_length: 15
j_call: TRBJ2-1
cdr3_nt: TGCAGTGCAGAGAGGGACAGCATCTCCTACAATGAGCAGTTCTTC
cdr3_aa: CSAERDSISYNEQFF

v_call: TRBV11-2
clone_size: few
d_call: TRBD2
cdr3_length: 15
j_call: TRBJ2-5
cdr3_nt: TGTGCCAGCAGCCTGGGACTAGCGGGACTGGAGACCCAGTACTTC
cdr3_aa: CASSLGLAGLETQYF

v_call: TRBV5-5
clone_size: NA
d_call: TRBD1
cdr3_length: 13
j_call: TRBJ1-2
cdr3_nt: TGTGCCAGCAGCCTTACAGGGGTCTATGGCTACACCTTC
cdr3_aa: CASSLTGVYGYTF

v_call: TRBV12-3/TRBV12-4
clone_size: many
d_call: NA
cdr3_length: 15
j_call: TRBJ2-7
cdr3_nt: TGTGCCAGCAGTTCCCTGACACAAGGGGGGTCCGAGCAGTACTTC
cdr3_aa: CASSSLTQGGSEQYF

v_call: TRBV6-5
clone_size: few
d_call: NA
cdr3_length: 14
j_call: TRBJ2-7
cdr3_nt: TGTGCCAGCAGTTGGGGGGACTCCTCCTACGAGCAGTACTTC
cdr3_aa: CASSWGDSSYEQYF

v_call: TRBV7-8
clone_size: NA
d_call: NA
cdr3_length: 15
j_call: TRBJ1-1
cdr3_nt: TGTGCCAGCAGCTTAGATGGGCACAGCAACACTGAAGCTTTCTTT
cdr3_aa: CASSLDGHSNTEAFF